A selection of T cell receptor beta chains follows, all from one sample in a study of T cell changes during pregnancy in multiple sclerosis. Assay used: immunoSEQ multiplex PCR; TCRdb lists only in-frame clones, some missing. The data show some 49,000 clones, nearly 90% seen once. The material sequenced was peripheral blood, taken after pregnancy. These receptors came from a female donor in good health, enrolled as a control in a pregnancy study. The CDR3 runs from the conserved cysteine through the conserved F or W. The D gene is left open where the match is weak. Clone sizes are given selectively: once, few, many, or a class where the clone is expanded.

TRBJ1-1 NA NA TRBV7-3 TGTGCCAGCAGCCTGACACCGAACACTGAAGCTTTCTTT CASSLTPNTEAFF
TRBJ2-3 NA TRBD2 TRBV6-1 TGTGCCAGCAGTGAATGGGGACTAGCGGGAGAGGCCGATACGCAGTATTTT CASSEWGLAGEADTQYF
TRBJ1-2 NA NA TRBV7-9 TGTGCCAGCAGCTCGAAGGAAGCCGGGATCCACTATGGCTACACCTTC CASSSKEAGIHYGYTF
TRBJ2-5 NA NA TRBV20-1 TGCAGTGCTACGGGACTAGAGACCCAGTACTTC CSATGLETQYF
TRBJ1-5 NA NA TRBV2 TGTGCCAGCAGTGAGACCGGGACACCAAATCAGCCCCAGCATTTT CASSETGTPNQPQHF
TRBJ2-7 NA NA TRBV20-1 TGCAGTGCTGAAACAGGGTGGGAGCAGTACTTC CSAETGWEQYF
TRBJ1-6 NA NA TRBV28 TGTGCCAGCAGTCCCCCGTCTGTCCTTAATTCACCCCTCCACTTT CASSPPSVLNSPLHF
TRBJ1-6 NA NA TRBV19 TGTGCCAGTAGTATCCGGGACAATAATTCACCCCTCCACTTT CASSIRDNNSPLHF
TRBJ2-6 NA TRBD1 TRBV5-1 TGCGCCAGCAGCTTGAAGTGGAGGGACAGGGCCTATACTGGGGCCAACGTCCTGACTTTC CASSLKWRDRAYTGANVLTF
TRBJ2-7 NA NA TRBV15 TGTGCCACCAGCAGGGGTGCCGGGACACAAACCTACGAGCAGTACTTC CATSRGAGTQTYEQYF
TRBJ2-7 few TRBD1 TRBV10-3 TGTGCCATCAGAAAGACAGGGGACGTCGACGAGCAGTACTTC CAIRKTGDVDEQYF
TRBJ2-7 NA NA TRBV30 TGTGCCTACTTAGACAGTTACTACGAGCAGTACTTC CAYLDSYYEQYF
TRBJ1-2 NA TRBD1 TRBV6-5 TGTGCCAGCACTACGACAGGGGCCTTCTCTGGCTACACCTTC CASTTTGAFSGYTF
TRBJ1-4 NA TRBD1 TRBV27 TGTGCCAGCAGTTCCACCGGACAGGGGAGTGAAAAACTGTTTTTT CASSSTGQGSEKLFF
TRBJ2-7 NA TRBD1 TRBV19 TGTGCCAGTAGTGCGACAGGGGCCGCCTACGAGCAGTACTTC CASSATGAAYEQYF
TRBJ2-3 NA TRBD1 TRBV7-3 TGTGCCAGCACCGCCGGGACAGGGGCCAGCACCAGGATTGATACGCAGTATTTT CASTAGTGASTRIDTQYF
TRBJ2-5 NA NA TRBV7-3 TGTGCCAGCAGCTTAACGGGGGGGCCAGAGACCCAGTACTTC CASSLTGGPETQYF
TRBJ1-5 NA NA TRBV5-1 TGCGCCAGCAGCTTGGAGGGGGGGGCCCAGCCCCAGCATTTT CASSLEGGAQPQHF
TRBJ1-1 medium-sized TRBD1 TRBV6-4 TGTGCCAGCAGTGACGGGGCAGGGGGAAGCACTGAAGCTTTCTTT CASSDGAGGSTEAFF
TRBJ1-2 many TRBD1 TRBV28 TGTGCCAGCAGCAGAGGGACAGGCGGAAGTGGCTACACCTTC CASSRGTGGSGYTF
TRBJ2-1 NA TRBD2 TRBV9 TGTGCCAGCAGCGCACGACTAGCGGGGGAGTACAATGAGCAGTTCTTC CASSARLAGEYNEQFF
TRBJ1-2 NA TRBD1 TRBV5-4 TGTGCCAGCAGCCGTTCAGGGGGCCTTTGGCACACCTTC CASSRSGGLWHTF
TRBJ2-7 NA NA TRBV23-1 TGCGCCAGCACCAGGGTGATTAGTGACGAGCAGTACTTC CASTRVISDEQYF
TRBJ2-4 NA TRBD2 TRBV5-1 TGCGCCAGCAGCTTAGGCGGGGGGGCCAAAAACATTCAGTACTTC CASSLGGGAKNIQYF
TRBJ2-2 NA TRBD2 TRBV5-1 TGCGCCAGCAGCAAGGTAGCGGGAGGGCAGGCCGGGGAGCTGTTTTTT CASSKVAGGQAGELFF
TRBJ2-1 NA NA TRBV9 TGTGCCAGCAGCCCCCAACGGGACAATGAGCAGTTCTTC CASSPQRDNEQFF
TRBJ2-7 NA NA TRBV10-2 TGCGCCAGCAGTGAGGCGTACTCCTACGAGCAGTACTTC CASSEAYSYEQYF
TRBJ2-1 NA TRBD2 TRBV4-1 TGCGCCAGCAGCCAAGATAGGACTAGCGCATACAATGAGCAGTTCTTC CASSQDRTSAYNEQFF
TRBJ1-6 NA TRBD1 TRBV5-1 TGCGCCAGCAGCTCAAGGGACAGGGGTGGGTCACCCCTCCACTTT CASSSRDRGGSPLHF
TRBJ2-7 NA NA TRBV6-1 TGTGCCAGCAGTGATGGGTTAAGGGGGGGCTCCTACGAGCAGTACTTC CASSDGLRGGSYEQYF
TRBJ1-5 NA TRBD1 TRBV7-2 TGTGCCAGCAGCTTAGCCAGGGGGGGCAATCAGCCCCAGCATTTT CASSLARGGNQPQHF
TRBJ2-5 NA NA TRBV5-1 TGCGCCAGCAGCTTGGTCCCACAAGAGACCCAGTACTTC CASSLVPQETQYF
TRBJ2-2 NA NA TRBV19 TGTGCCAGCGGTGGACAGAACACCGGGGAGCTGTTTTTT CASGGQNTGELFF
TRBJ1-2 NA NA TRBV7-9 TGTGCCAGCAGCTCCCGGGGAGGGGGTGGCTACACCTTC CASSSRGGGGYTF
TRBJ1-2 NA NA TRBV13 TGTGCCAGCAGCTTAGGACGGAACTATGGCTACACCTTC CASSLGRNYGYTF
TRBJ2-1 NA TRBD2 TRBV14 TGTGCCAGCAGCCAGGGACTAACTCCCAATGAGCAGTTCTTC CASSQGLTPNEQFF
TRBJ1-4 NA NA TRBV30 TGTGCCTGGAGTGTGCGGATCCATGAAAAACTGTTTTTT CAWSVRIHEKLFF
TRBJ1-4 NA NA TRBV2 TGTGCCAGCAGTGCCAGTAACAGGGTCGGGGAGGAAAAACTGTTTTTT CASSASNRVGEEKLFF
TRBJ1-1 NA NA TRBV18 TGTGCCAGCTCACCACGTCTCGCCAGTGAGGACACTGAAGCTTTCTTT CASSPRLASEDTEAFF
TRBJ1-2 NA TRBD1 TRBV4-1 TGCGCCAGCAGCCGGGGGGACAGGGATAACGAAGTTGATGGCTACACCTTC CASSRGDRDNEVDGYTF
TRBJ2-3 NA NA TRBV4-3 TGCGCCAGCAGCACGGGGGTCGCGGATACGCAGTATTTT CASSTGVADTQYF
TRBJ2-3 NA TRBD2 TRBV5-6 TGTGCCAGCAGCCGGACTAGCGGGGTAGATACGCAGTATTTT CASSRTSGVDTQYF
TRBJ2-3 NA TRBD2 TRBV4-3 TGCGCCAGCAGCCAAGATCGGCGGGGGAGAACAGATACGCAGTATTTT CASSQDRRGRTDTQYF
TRBJ2-5 NA TRBD1 TRBV6-1 TGTGCCAGCAGGCCGGGACAGGGTCAAGAGACCCAGTACTTC CASRPGQGQETQYF
TRBJ1-1 once NA TRBV6-1 TGTGCCAGCAGTGAAAAACAGCTGAACACTGAAGCTTTCTTT CASSEKQLNTEAFF
TRBJ2-1 NA TRBD2 TRBV27 TGTGCCAGCAGCCCCCGGCCCGCACACGTTAGCGGGAGTATAGGTGAGCAGTTCTTC CASSPRPAHVSGSIGEQFF
TRBJ2-1 NA TRBD2 TRBV11-2 TGTGCCAGCAGCTTACTGAGCGGGGCCTACAATGAGCAGTTCTTC CASSLLSGAYNEQFF
TRBJ1-4 NA NA TRBV10-3 TGTGCCATCAGTGAGTCGGGGGGACCCAATGAAAAACTGTTTTTT CAISESGGPNEKLFF
TRBJ1-1 NA TRBD1 TRBV7-8 TGTGCCAGCAGCTCAGTAGGGACAGCTGAAGCTTTCTTT CASSSVGTAEAFF
TRBJ1-1 NA TRBD1 TRBV30 TGTGCCTTAAACAGGGGTTCGAACACTGAAGCTTTCTTT CALNRGSNTEAFF
TRBJ2-7 NA NA TRBV7-9 TGTGCCAGCAGCTATACGGTCGCCTACGAGCAGTACTTC CASSYTVAYEQYF